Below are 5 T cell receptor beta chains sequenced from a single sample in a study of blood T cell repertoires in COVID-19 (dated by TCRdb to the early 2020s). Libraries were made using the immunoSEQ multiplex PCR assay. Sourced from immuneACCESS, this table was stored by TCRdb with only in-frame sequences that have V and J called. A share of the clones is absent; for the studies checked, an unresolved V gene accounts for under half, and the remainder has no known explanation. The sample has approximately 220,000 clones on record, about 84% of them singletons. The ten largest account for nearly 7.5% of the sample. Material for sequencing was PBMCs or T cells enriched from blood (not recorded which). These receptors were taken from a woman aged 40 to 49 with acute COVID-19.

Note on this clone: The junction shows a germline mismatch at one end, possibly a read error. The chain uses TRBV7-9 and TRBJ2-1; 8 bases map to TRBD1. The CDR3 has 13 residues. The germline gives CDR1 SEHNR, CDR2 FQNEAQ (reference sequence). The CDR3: CASSLQGAMGSLF. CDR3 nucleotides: TGTGCCAGCAGCTTACAGGGGGCGATGGGATCTCTCTTC. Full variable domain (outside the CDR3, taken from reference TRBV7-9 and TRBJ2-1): DTGVSQNPRHKITKRGQNVTFRCDPISEHNRLYWYRQTLGQGPEFLTYFQNEAQLEKSRLLSDRFSAERPKGSFSTLEIQRTEQGDSAMYLCASSLQGAMGSLFGPGTRLTVL.

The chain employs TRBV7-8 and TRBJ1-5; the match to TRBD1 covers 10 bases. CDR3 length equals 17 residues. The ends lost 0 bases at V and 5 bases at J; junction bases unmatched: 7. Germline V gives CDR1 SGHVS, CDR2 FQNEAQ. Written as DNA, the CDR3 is TGTGCCAGCAGCTTAGCGCCGGGGACAGGGGATCATCAGCCCCAGCATTTT. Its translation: CASSLAPGTGDHQPQHF.

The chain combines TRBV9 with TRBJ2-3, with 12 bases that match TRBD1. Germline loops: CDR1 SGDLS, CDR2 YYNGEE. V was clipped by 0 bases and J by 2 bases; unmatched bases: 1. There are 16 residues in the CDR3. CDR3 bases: TGTGCCAGCAGCGTAGGGGACAGGGGGCACACAGATACGCAGTATTTT. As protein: CASSVGDRGHTDTQYF.

Here the CDR3 DNA reads TGTGCCAGCAGGAGGGGGGGCGCGAACACCGGGGAGCTGTTTTTT. The encoded protein is CASRRGGANTGELFF. This sequence joins TRBV28 and TRBJ2-2; possibly TRBD2 for D (7 bases). Germline assignment: CDR1 MDHEN and CDR2 SYDVKM. Trimming pared 6 bases from V and 0 bases from J, leaving 11 bases between. There are 15 residues in the CDR3. Using reference TRBV28 and TRBJ2-2 for the parts outside the CDR3, the full variable domain is DVKVTQSSRYLVKRTGEKVFLECVQDMDHENMFWYRQDPGLGLRLIYFSYDVKMKEKGDIPEGYSVSREKKERFSLILESASTNQTSMYLCASRRGGANTGELFFGEGSRLTVL.

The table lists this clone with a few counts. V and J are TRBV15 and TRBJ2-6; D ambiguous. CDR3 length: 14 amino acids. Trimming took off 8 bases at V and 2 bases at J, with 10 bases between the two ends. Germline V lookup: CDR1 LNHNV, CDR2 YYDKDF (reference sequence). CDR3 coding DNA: TGTGCCACCTCGACTGAGCCTGGGGCCAACGTCCTGACTTTC. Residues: CATSTEPGANVLTF.